What follows describes a single T cell receptor beta chain. This entry comes from a study of blood T cells in healthy people across ages. There are 17 residues in the CDR3. V lost 3 bases and J 0 bases, leaving 18 bases between the germline ends. Then a second PCR, running about 6 to 12 cycles, was carried out with a sample-barcoded 5' primer and a J-beta primer mix. Every sample gave at least 2.5 million paired-end reads containing CDR3. One entry per CDR3 protein, called by TCRdb with MiXCR from the 5' RACE reads. This table holds about 800,000 distinct CDR3 sequences, 20% to 25% found once. Another study also made use of these data, one on T cells of mothers and their children. That report notes: Material was donated by three healthy Caucasian mothers and their six children. cDNA was synthesized from all extracted RNA at roughly 1.6 ug per reaction. Unrelated mother-child pairs always had slightly, but never significantly, lower normalized overlap than related pairs.

The source material was blood. The TCR comes from a boy aged 5-17 years in good health. The J gene is TRBJ2-7, the V gene TRBV12-3 or TRBV12-4, with D possibly matching TRBD2 (5 bases). CDR3 DNA sequence: TGTGCCAGCAGTTTTCGTCTGTCCGGGATTAGCTCCTACGAGCAGTACTTC. As protein: CASSFRLSGISSYEQYF.